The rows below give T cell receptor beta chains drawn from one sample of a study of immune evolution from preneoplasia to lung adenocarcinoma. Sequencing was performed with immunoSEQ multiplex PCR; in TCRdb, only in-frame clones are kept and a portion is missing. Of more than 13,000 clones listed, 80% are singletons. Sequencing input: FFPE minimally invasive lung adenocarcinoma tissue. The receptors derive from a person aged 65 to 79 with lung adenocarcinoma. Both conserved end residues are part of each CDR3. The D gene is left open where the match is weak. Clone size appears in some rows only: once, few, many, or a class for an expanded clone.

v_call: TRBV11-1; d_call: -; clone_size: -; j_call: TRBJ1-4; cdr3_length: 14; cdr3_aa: CASSLDGPNEKLFF; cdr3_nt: TGTGCCAGCAGCTTAGATGGGCCTAATGAAAAACTGTTTTTT
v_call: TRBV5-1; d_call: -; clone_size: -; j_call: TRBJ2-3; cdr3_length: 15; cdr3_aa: CASSLETGITDTQYF; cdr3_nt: TGCGCCAGCAGCCTCGAAACGGGGATCACAGATACGCAGTATTTT
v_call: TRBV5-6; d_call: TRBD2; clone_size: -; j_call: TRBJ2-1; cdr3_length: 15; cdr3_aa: CASSSTGGPYNEQFF; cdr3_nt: TGTGCCAGCAGCTCTACGGGGGGGCCTTACAATGAGCAGTTCTTC
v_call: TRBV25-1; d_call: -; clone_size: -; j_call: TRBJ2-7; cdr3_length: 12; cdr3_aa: CASNTGVYEQYF; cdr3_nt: TGTGCCAGCAATACAGGAGTCTACGAGCAGTACTTC
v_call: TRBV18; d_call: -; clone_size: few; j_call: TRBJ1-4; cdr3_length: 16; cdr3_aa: CASSPLGPGVSEKLFF; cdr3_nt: TGTGCCAGCTCCCCCCTCGGCCCGGGGGTTAGTGAAAAACTGTTTTTT
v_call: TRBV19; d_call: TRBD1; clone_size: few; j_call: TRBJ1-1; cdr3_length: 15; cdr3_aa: CASSILDRANTEAFF; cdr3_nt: TGTGCCAGTAGTATACTCGACAGGGCGAACACTGAAGCTTTCTTT
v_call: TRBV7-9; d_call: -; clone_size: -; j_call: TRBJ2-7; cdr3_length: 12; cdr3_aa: CASSLSSYEQYF; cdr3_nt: TGTGCCAGCAGCCTAAGCTCCTACGAGCAGTACTTC
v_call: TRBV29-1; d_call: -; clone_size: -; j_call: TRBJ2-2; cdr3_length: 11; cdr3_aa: CSVGDTGELFF; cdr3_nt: TGCAGCGTTGGTGACACCGGGGAGCTGTTTTTT
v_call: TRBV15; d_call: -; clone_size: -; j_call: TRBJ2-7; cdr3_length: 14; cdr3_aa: CATSRDWESYEQYF; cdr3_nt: TGTGCCACCAGCAGAGATTGGGAATCCTACGAGCAGTACTTC
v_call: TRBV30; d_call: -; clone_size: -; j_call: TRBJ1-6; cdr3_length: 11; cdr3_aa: CAWSTNSPLHF; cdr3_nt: TGTGCCTGGAGTACAAATTCACCCCTCCACTTT